The TCR beta chain described here comes from a study of blood T cell repertoires in COVID-19. Clones were sequenced by immunoSEQ multiplex PCR, and TCRdb holds only the in-frame ones, with some missing. The repertoire holds some 250,000 clones, with 70% to 85% as singletons. Germline loops: CDR1 SGHDN, CDR2 FVKESK. The CDR3 is made up of 15 amino acids. J lost 9 bases, V lost 1 base, and 4 bases had no gene match. The chain combines TRBV14 with TRBJ1-6, with 9 positions matching TRBD1. Sequencing used PBMCs or T cells enriched from blood (not recorded which). The sequence was collected from a man aged 35-49 years who had recovered from COVID-19. Here the CDR3 DNA reads TGTGCCAGCAGCCAAGGACAGGGGGTGGCTTCACCCCTCCACTTT. It yields the protein CASSQGQGVASPLHF.